A single sample gave rise to the 32 T cell receptor beta chains below, sequenced in a study of CD8+CD57+ T cells in acquired aplastic anemia. TCR beta VDJ and CDR3 profiling used genomic DNA as template. TCRdb passed the reads through MiXCR, listing each CDR3 protein once. The table lists about 95,000 distinct CDR3 sequences, around two thirds of them singletons, with 65% in the top ten. An expansion of CD8+CD57+ cells by flow cytometry had been shown in patients chosen for sequencing. Sequencing was done on a sample of sorted CD4+, CD8+, or CD8+CD57+ T cells (not recorded which) from PBMCs. The receptor source for this set is a human donor with aplastic anemia.

The chain is built from TRBV11-1 and TRBJ2-3; TRBD2 matches at 8 bases. The V gene's germline CDR1 is SGHAT and CDR2 FQDESV (reference sequence). V lost 3 bases, J lost 2 bases, and 7 bases stayed unmatched. The CDR3 runs to 16 residues. Written as DNA, the CDR3 is TGTGCCAGCAGCTTGGCGGCGGGGGGAATCACAGATACGCAGTATTTT. Translation gives CASSLAAGGITDTQYF.

V and J are TRBV2 and TRBJ1-5; unclear D gene. Trimming pared 6 bases from V and 0 bases from J, leaving 12 bases between. Germline V CDR1 and CDR2: SNHLY, FYNNEI. The CDR3 is 15 amino acids. CDR3 region: CASSLVQDSNQPQHF. The CDR3 coding sequence is TGTGCCAGCAGCTTAGTTCAGGATAGCAATCAGCCCCAGCATTTT.

This clonotype was seen a handful of times. This chain connects TRBV15 to TRBJ2-5; 8 bases line up with TRBD1. Germline CDR1 and CDR2: LNHNV and YYDKDF (reference sequence). The CDR3 is made up of 16 amino acids. After removal of 1 base from V and 5 bases from J, the junction contained 9 bases not matched to a gene. As DNA, the CDR3 is TGTGCCACCAGCAGAGTTGGCAGGGGGCGAGGCGAGACCCAGTACTTC. It codes for CATSRVGRGRGETQYF.

This clonotype showed up just a few times. The chain recombines TRBV2 with TRBJ1-5; no clear D. CDR3 length: 13 amino acids. Germline CDR1 reads SNHLY; CDR2 reads FYNNEI. The ends were cut back, 5 bases at V and 9 bases at J, with 14 bases in the middle. The CDR3 sequence is CASSSSSGVPQHF. CDR3 sequence (DNA): TGTGCCAGCAGTTCGTCGAGCGGTGTGCCCCAGCATTTT.

J is TRBJ2-7 and V is TRBV7-6; perhaps TRBD1 as D (6 bases). V was shortened by 5 bases and J by 2 bases, with 10 bases between the two germline ends. The CDR3 totals 13 residues. Per germline, CDR1 SGHVS and CDR2 FNYEAQ. CDR3 DNA sequence: TGTGCCAGCAGCCCAGGGGACACCTACGAGCAGTACTTC. This gives the protein CASSPGDTYEQYF.

The chain combines TRBV7-9 with TRBJ1-2; a weak D match, TRBD1 (5 bases). The length of the CDR3 is 13 residues. Between the trimmed V and J ends, which lost 3 bases and 6 bases, there was a span of 11 bases. CDR1 is SEHNR and CDR2 is FQNEAQ in the germline V gene (reference sequence). CDR3 residues: CASSFGGLHGYTF. CDR3 sequence (DNA): TGTGCCAGCAGCTTCGGGGGTTTGCATGGCTACACCTTC.

Written as DNA, the CDR3 is TGTGCCAGCACCGGAGCAGGGTCTAACTATGGCTACACCTTC. It encodes CASTGAGSNYGYTF. The V gene is TRBV25-1, the J gene TRBJ1-2; TRBD1 might be the D (5 bases). Germline CDR1 MGHDK, CDR2 SYGVNS. CDR3 length: 14 residues. V lost 7 bases, J lost 0 bases, and 12 bases lay in between.

The genes are TRBV15 and TRBJ1-1; TRBD1 matches 7 bases. The length of the CDR3 is 16 residues. The germline gives CDR1 LNHNV, CDR2 YYDKDF (reference sequence). Germline trimming cut 0 bases from V and 5 bases from J; bases unmatched to any gene: 9. The CDR3 DNA follows: TGTGCCACCAGCAGAGACGGGACAGAGGTAGGGACTGAAGCTTTCTTT. This encodes CATSRDGTEVGTEAFF. The whole variable domain, remainder taken from reference TRBV15 and TRBJ1-1, is DAMVIQNPRYQVTQFGKPVTLSCSQTLNHNVMYWYQQKSSQAPKLLFHYYDKDFNNEADTPDNFQSRRPNTSFCFLDIRSPGLGDTAMYLCATSRDGTEVGTEAFFGQGTRLTVV.

The gene calls are TRBV7-9 and TRBJ1-1; D uncertain. With 4 bases removed from V and 4 bases from J, the gap between germline ends came to 10 bases. The CDR3 totals 13 residues. From germline, CDR1 is SEHNR and CDR2 FQNEAQ (reference sequence). The CDR3 protein is CASSSRMGTEAFF. The CDR3 DNA is TGTGCCAGCAGCTCCCGAATGGGCACTGAAGCTTTCTTT.

The chain links TRBV2 to TRBJ2-3; D not certain. Trimming shortened V by 3 bases and J by 4 bases, and 14 bases separated the two germline ends. CDR3 length: 15 residues. Germline V lookup: CDR1 SNHLY, CDR2 FYNNEI. In DNA form, the CDR3 reads TGTGCCAGCAGTGACCTTGGTGAGGTCTCAGATACGCAGTATTTT. This codes for CASSDLGEVSDTQYF.

This chain's CDR3 is CASSMTSGSSYEQYF. The CDR3, as DNA: TGTGCCAGTAGTATGACTAGCGGGAGCTCCTACGAGCAGTACTTC. The chain joins TRBV19 to TRBJ2-7; TRBD2 matches 12 bases. V lost 3 bases to trimming and J lost 0 bases; unmatched junction nucleotides: 0. Per the germline V gene, CDR1 is LNHDA and CDR2 is SQIVND (reference sequence). The CDR3 has 15 residues.

The chain has TRBV4-1 and TRBJ2-7; the match to TRBD1 covers 9 bases. CDR1 is MGHRA, CDR2 YSYEKL, per germline. This CDR3 is 14 amino acids long. The V segment lost 4 bases and the J segment 1 base; nucleotides outside the gene matches: 2. The CDR3 DNA reads as TGCGCCAGCAGCCCCGGACAGGGGTCCTACGAGCAGTACTTC. This gives the protein CASSPGQGSYEQYF.

J is TRBJ2-7 and V is TRBV20-1; 11 bases align to TRBD2. This CDR3 is 12 amino acids long. Per the germline V gene, CDR1 is DFQATT and CDR2 is SNEGSKA (reference sequence). Germline trimming cut 7 bases from V and 5 bases from J; bases unmatched to any gene: 4. The DNA of the CDR3 is TGCAGTGGTAGCGGGGGGGCTCACGAGCAGTACTTC. Its protein product is CSGSGGAHEQYF.

The chain links TRBV5-1 to TRBJ2-7, with TRBD1 as a possible D gene (5 bases). CDR1 is SGHRS, CDR2 YFSETQ, per germline. V lost 4 bases, J lost 2 bases, and 13 bases lay in between. The CDR3 is 14 residues long. The CDR3 region is CASSPRGPAYEQYF. For the CDR3, the DNA is TGCGCCAGCAGCCCAAGGGGTCCCGCCTACGAGCAGTACTTC.

The V call is TRBV7-2, the J call TRBJ2-7, with D maybe TRBD2 (5 bases). CDR3 length equals 14 residues. In germline, CDR1 is SGHTA, CDR2 FQGNSA. V lost 2 bases and J 4 bases, leaving 12 bases between the germline ends. As DNA, the CDR3 is TGTGCCAGCAGCTTATGGCGGGCCTCTTACGAGCAGTACTTC. Its protein product is CASSLWRASYEQYF. Full variable domain (remainder filled in from reference TRBV7-2 and TRBJ2-7): GAGVSQSPSNKVTEKGKDVELRCDPISGHTALYWYRQSLGQGLEFLIYFQGNSAPDKSGLPSDRFSAERTGGSVSTLTIQRTQQEDSAVYLCASSLWRASYEQYFGPGTRLTVT.

The chain's CDR3 is CASSPAQNTGELFF. The CDR3 nucleotides are TGTGCCAGCAGCCCCGCTCAGAACACCGGGGAGCTGTTTTTT. The genes are TRBV6-1 and TRBJ2-2; the D is unclear. Trimming stripped 6 bases from V and 1 base from J, with 9 bases between. Germline V lookup: CDR1 MNHNS, CDR2 SASEGT. The CDR3 loop spans 14 amino acids.

This clonotype occurred once. The rearrangement joins TRBV5-1 to TRBJ2-5; D unresolved. Germline loops: CDR1 SGHRS, CDR2 YFSETQ. V lost 4 bases, J lost 5 bases, and 15 bases lay in between. CDR3 length: 14 residues. CDR3 sequence: CASSPQTSEETQYF. CDR3 nucleotides: TGCGCCAGCAGCCCCCAGACGAGCGAGGAGACCCAGTACTTC.

The V gene is TRBV4-3, the J gene TRBJ2-3; unclear D gene. The CDR3 has 15 amino acids. Trimming cost V 4 bases and J 4 bases, with 15 bases left between them. Germline values: CDR1 LGHNA, CDR2 YSLEER. This CDR3 reads CASSPSPRDPDTQYF. The CDR3 nucleotides are TGCGCCAGCAGCCCCTCGCCTAGGGATCCAGATACGCAGTATTTT.

CDR3 in DNA: TGTGCCAGCAGTGAGAGAGATAGAGATGAAAAACTGTTTTTT. Protein sequence: CASSERDRDEKLFF. The chain is built from TRBV2 and TRBJ1-4; no firm D call. The CDR3 is 14 residues long. Trimming stripped 3 bases from V and 6 bases from J, with 11 bases between. In germline, CDR1 is SNHLY, CDR2 FYNNEI.

This sequence joins TRBV10-3 and TRBJ1-1; D is undetermined. Germline V gene lookup returns CDR1 ENHRY and CDR2 SYGVKD. Trimming took off 4 bases at V and 0 bases at J, with 12 bases between the two ends. The CDR3 runs to 15 residues. The CDR3 sequence: CAISGSGRMNTEAFF. CDR3 coding DNA: TGTGCCATCAGTGGTTCCGGACGGATGAACACTGAAGCTTTCTTT.

This clonotype was detected only a few times. The rearrangement links TRBV24-1 to TRBJ2-5, with TRBD2 matching 7 bases. CDR1 KGHDR and CDR2 SFDVKD come from the germline V gene. The CDR3 is 14 residues long. Germline trimming cut 5 bases from V and 5 bases from J; bases unmatched to any gene: 7. The CDR3 protein is CATSAPGGRETQYF. The CDR3 DNA follows: TGTGCCACCAGTGCGCCGGGAGGACGGGAGACCCAGTACTTC.

The rearrangement uses TRBV7-2 and TRBJ2-5, with D maybe TRBD2 (5 bases). Germline CDR1 is SGHTA and CDR2 is FQGNSA. The CDR3 extends over 13 amino acids. The germline V and J ends were trimmed by 2 bases and 7 bases, with 11 bases remaining between them. The CDR3 is CASSLSPGRTQYF. Here the CDR3 DNA reads TGTGCCAGCAGCTTATCACCGGGAAGGACCCAGTACTTC.

This chain joins TRBV7-8 and TRBJ1-3; the match to TRBD1 covers 11 bases. Germline-derived CDR1 and CDR2 are SGHVS and FQNEAQ. The CDR3 sequence is 16 residues long. With 1 base clipped from V and 4 bases from J, the junction kept 3 bases outside the gene matches. CDR3 nucleotide sequence: TGTGCCAGCAGCTTAGGGACAGGGGGCGAGGGAAACACCATATATTTT. Encoded protein: CASSLGTGGEGNTIYF. Variable domain in full (rest from reference TRBV7-8 and TRBJ1-3): GAGVSQSPRYKVAKRGQDVALRCDPISGHVSLFWYQQALGQGPEFLTYFQNEAQLDKSGLPSDRFFAERPEGSVSTLKIQRTQQEDSAVYLCASSLGTGGEGNTIYFGEGSWLTVV.

The genes are TRBV2 and TRBJ1-6; TRBD1 is a possible D gene (6 bases). V was clipped by 0 bases and J by 4 bases, with 10 bases between them. The CDR3 is 16 residues long. Germline V CDR1 and CDR2: SNHLY, FYNNEI. The CDR3 sequence: CASSEAAGEYNSPLHF. The CDR3 DNA sequence: TGTGCCAGCAGTGAAGCTGCAGGGGAATATAATTCACCCCTCCACTTT.

This clonotype was recorded once. V gene TRBV15 combines with J gene TRBJ2-5; D possibly corresponds to TRBD2 (6 bases). Germline CDR1 reads LNHNV; CDR2 reads YYDKDF (reference sequence). CDR3 length equals 14 residues. The V end lost 6 bases, the J end lost 5 bases, and 16 bases lay between the germline ends. The CDR3 region has the DNA TGTGCCACCAGTGACCCGACTAGTTTGGAGACCCAGTACTTC. Translated, it gives CATSDPTSLETQYF.

The chain is built from TRBV19 and TRBJ1-4; 11 nucleotides line up with TRBD1. The V segment lost 3 bases and the J segment 7 bases; nucleotides outside the gene matches: 16. The CDR3 runs to 19 residues. The germline gives CDR1 LNHDA, CDR2 SQIVND (reference sequence). CDR3: CASSIVPGQGVRSSEKLFF. The CDR3 DNA reads as TGTGCCAGTAGTATTGTTCCGGGACAGGGGGTCCGCTCGAGTGAAAAACTGTTTTTT.

The chain employs TRBV20-1 and TRBJ1-1, with D unresolved. CDR3 length equals 14 residues. The V gene's germline CDR1 is DFQATT and CDR2 SNEGSKA (reference sequence). Between the trimmed V and J ends, which lost 3 bases and 3 bases, there was a span of 14 bases. In DNA, the CDR3 is TGCAGTGCTAGTGCGGCGACATCGTACACTGAAGCTTTCTTT. Translated: CSASAATSYTEAFF.

The V and J genes are TRBV4-1 and TRBJ2-7; 9 bases agree with TRBD1. From germline, CDR1 is MGHRA and CDR2 YSYEKL. V shed 2 bases and J 2 bases; nucleotides not matched to a gene: 4. The CDR3 loop spans 15 amino acids. CDR3 bases: TGCGCCAGCAGCCAATTGACAGGGGGTGCCTACGAGCAGTACTTC. It translates to CASSQLTGGAYEQYF.

The chain has TRBV10-1 and TRBJ2-1, with D possibly being TRBD2 (6 bases). This CDR3 is built from 16 residues. V dropped 4 bases and J dropped 4 bases, with 17 bases sitting between them. The germline CDR1 and CDR2 sequences are WNHNN and SYGVQD (reference sequence). The CDR3 spells CASSGVRELVYNEQFF. CDR3 nucleotide sequence: TGCGCCAGCAGTGGGGTTCGGGAGCTCGTTTACAATGAGCAGTTCTTC.

CDR3 sequence (DNA): TGTGCCACCTGGAACACTGAAGCTTTCTTT. Amino acids: CATWNTEAFF. The V and J genes are TRBV25-1 and TRBJ1-1, with unresolved D. From germline, CDR1 is MGHDK and CDR2 SYGVNS. The CDR3 totals 10 residues. Trimming removed 10 bases at V and 1 base at J, with 4 bases between.

The chain has TRBV7-8 and TRBJ1-2; D uncertain. Germline V lookup: CDR1 SGHVS, CDR2 FQNEAQ. The ends were cut back, 5 bases at V and 7 bases at J, with 17 bases in the middle. The CDR3 has 14 amino acids. CDR3 sequence: CASSPSGGSRGYTF. CDR3 sequence (DNA): TGTGCCAGCAGCCCCTCGGGAGGGAGTCGTGGCTACACCTTC.

The CDR3 loop is CSASGGLAYEQYF. CDR3 bases: TGCAGTGCTAGTGGGGGACTAGCCTACGAGCAGTACTTC. The rearrangement joins TRBV20-1 to TRBJ2-7, with 8 bases matching TRBD2. The germline CDR1 and CDR2 sequences are DFQATT and SNEGSKA (reference sequence). The J segment lost 2 bases and the V segment lost 3 bases, leaving 3 bases of the junction unmatched. The CDR3 is 13 amino acids.